A few counts support the clone carrying this T cell receptor (beta chain). Its antigen is undetermined. The data are from a study of cytomegalovirus exposure and HLA in healthy donors. Study outcomes and limitations: Accurate prediction of HLA-A and HLA-B alleles (for most subjects) was reportedly achieved from TCR beta sequences. A few chains linked to CMV were shown in vitro to be specific for CMV antigens.

Amplification used 60 Vbeta primers and 13 Jbeta primers. The data were produced by immunoSEQ multiplex PCR, yet TCRdb's version contains in-frame clones alone and is incomplete. The data contain tens of thousands of clones, about 87% of them singletons. With 6 bases clipped from V and 3 bases from J, the junction kept 10 bases outside the gene matches. Per germline, CDR1 MNHNY and CDR2 SVGAGI (reference sequence). This CDR3 has 15 residues. The sample taken for sequencing was PBMCs. The receptor's source is a man between 18 and 29 years old in good health and CMV-seronegative. The chain links TRBV6-6 to TRBJ2-7; 8 bases are a match to TRBD1. The CDR3 loop reads CASRYDRGLDYEQYF. CDR3 bases: TGTGCCAGCAGGTATGACAGGGGATTAGACTACGAGCAGTACTTC.